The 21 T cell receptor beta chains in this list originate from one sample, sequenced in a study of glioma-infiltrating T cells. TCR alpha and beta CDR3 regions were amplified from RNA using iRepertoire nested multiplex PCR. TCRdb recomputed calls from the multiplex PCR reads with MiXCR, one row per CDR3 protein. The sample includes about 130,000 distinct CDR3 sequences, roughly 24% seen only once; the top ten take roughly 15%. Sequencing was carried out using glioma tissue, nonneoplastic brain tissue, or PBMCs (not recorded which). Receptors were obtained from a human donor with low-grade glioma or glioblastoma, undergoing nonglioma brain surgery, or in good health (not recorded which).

CDR3 coding DNA: TGTGCCAGCCCCAGACTAGCGGGTTACAATGAGCAGTTCTTC. It translates to CASPRLAGYNEQFF. V usage is TRBV7-2 and J usage is TRBJ2-1; TRBD2 agrees at 10 bases. The CDR3 consists of 14 residues. V was clipped by 8 bases and J by 4 bases; unmatched bases: 5. Germline V gene data show CDR1 as SGHTA and CDR2 as FQGNSA.

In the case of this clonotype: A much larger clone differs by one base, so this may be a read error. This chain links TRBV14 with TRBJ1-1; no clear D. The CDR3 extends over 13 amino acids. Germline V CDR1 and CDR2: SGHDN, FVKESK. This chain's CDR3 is CASQASANTEALF. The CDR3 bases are TGTGCCAGCCAAGCGTCAGCGAACACTGAAGCTTTATTT.

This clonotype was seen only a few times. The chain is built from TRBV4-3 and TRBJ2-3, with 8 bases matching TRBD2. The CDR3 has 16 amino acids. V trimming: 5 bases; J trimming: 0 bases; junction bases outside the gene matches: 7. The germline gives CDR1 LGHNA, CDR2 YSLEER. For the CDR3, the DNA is TGCGCCAGCAGCTCCGCCCCTAGCGGGAGCACAGATACGCAGTATTTT. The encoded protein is CASSSAPSGSTDTQYF.

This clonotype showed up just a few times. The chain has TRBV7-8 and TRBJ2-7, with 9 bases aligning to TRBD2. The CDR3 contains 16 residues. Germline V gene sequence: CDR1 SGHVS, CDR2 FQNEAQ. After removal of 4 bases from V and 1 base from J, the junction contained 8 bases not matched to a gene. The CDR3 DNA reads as TGTGCCAGCAGCTCTAGGGGGGCGGGAGGGTCCTACGAGCAGTACTTC. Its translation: CASSSRGAGGSYEQYF.

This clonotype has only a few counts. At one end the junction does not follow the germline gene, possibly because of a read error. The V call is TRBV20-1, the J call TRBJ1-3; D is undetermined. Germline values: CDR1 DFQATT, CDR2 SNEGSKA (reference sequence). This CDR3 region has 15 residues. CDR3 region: CGAFYGDNSGNTIYF. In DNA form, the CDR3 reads TGCGGTGCTTTCTACGGAGACAACTCTGGAAACACCATATATTTT.

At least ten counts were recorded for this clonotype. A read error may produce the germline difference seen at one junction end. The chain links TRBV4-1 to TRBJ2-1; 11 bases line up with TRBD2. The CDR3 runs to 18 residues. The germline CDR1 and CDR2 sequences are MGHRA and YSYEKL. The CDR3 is CASTQEASGRTVDNEQFF. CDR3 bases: TGCGCCAGCACCCAAGAGGCTAGCGGGAGGACCGTGGATAATGAGCAGTTCTTC.

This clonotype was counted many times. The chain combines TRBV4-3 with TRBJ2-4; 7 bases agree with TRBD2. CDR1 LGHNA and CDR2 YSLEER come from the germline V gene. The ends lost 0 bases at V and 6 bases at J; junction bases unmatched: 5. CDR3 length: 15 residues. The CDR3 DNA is TGCGCCAGCAGCCAAGATGGGGGAGGGCCAAACATTCAGTACTTC. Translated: CASSQDGGGPNIQYF.

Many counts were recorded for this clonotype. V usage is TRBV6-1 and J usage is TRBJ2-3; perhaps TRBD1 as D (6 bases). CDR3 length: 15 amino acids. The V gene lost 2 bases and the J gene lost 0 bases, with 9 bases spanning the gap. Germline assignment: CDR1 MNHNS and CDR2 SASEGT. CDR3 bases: TGTGCCAGCAGTGAACTCAGGGGCAGCACAGATACGCAGTATTTT. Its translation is CASSELRGSTDTQYF.

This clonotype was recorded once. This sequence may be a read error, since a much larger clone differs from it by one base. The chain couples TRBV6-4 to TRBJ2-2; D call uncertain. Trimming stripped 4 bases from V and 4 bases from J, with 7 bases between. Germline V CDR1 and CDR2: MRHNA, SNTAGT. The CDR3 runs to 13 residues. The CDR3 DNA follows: TGTGCCAGCAGTGGCTCAGCCACCGGGGAGCTGTTTTTT. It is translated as CASSGSATGELFF.

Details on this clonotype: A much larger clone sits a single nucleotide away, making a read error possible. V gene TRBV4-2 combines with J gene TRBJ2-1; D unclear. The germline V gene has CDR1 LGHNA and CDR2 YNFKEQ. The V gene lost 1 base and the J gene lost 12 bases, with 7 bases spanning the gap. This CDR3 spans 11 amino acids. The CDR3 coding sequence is TGTGCCAGCAGCCAAGGCCGTGGGCAGTTCTTC. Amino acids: CASSQGRGQFF.

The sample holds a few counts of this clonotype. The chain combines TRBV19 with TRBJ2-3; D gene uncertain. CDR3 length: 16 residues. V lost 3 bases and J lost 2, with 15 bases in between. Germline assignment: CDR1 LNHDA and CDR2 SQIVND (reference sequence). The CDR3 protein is CASSMRWDIPTDTQYF. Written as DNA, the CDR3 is TGTGCCAGTAGTATGAGATGGGATATCCCCACAGATACGCAGTATTTT.

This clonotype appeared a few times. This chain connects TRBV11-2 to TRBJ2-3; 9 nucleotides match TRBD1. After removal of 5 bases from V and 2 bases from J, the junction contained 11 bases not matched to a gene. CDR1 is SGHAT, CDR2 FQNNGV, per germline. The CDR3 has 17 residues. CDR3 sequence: CASSLYRGRKATDTQYF. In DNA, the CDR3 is TGTGCCAGCAGCCTCTACAGGGGGCGCAAGGCCACAGATACGCAGTATTTT.

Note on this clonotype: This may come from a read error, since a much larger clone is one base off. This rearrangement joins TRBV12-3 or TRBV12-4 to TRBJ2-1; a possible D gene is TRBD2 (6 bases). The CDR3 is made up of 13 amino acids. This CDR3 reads CASSRLERNEKFF. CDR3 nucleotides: TGTGCCAGCAGTCGACTAGAACGGAATGAGAAGTTCTTC.

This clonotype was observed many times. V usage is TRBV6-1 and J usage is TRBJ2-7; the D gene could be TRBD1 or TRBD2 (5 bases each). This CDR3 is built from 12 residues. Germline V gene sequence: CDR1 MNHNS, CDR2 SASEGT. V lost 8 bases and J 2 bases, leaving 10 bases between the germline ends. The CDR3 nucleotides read TGTGCCAGCGGGACGAGGCCCTACGAGCAGTACTTC. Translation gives CASGTRPYEQYF.

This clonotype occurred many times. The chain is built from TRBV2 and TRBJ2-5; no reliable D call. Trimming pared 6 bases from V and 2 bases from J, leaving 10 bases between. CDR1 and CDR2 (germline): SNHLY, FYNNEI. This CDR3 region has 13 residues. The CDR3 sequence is CASSPSNQETQYF. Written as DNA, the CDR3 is TGTGCCAGCAGCCCAAGTAATCAAGAGACCCAGTACTTC.

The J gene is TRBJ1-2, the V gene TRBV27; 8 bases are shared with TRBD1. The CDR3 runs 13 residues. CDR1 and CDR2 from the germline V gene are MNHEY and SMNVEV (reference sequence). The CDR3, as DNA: TGTGCTAGCGGCGGACAGGGTGACTATGGCTACACCTTC. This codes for CASGGQGDYGYTF.

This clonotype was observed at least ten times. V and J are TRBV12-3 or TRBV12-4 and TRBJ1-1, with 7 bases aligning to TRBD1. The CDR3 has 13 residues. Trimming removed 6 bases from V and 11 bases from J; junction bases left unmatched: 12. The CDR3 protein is CASSSGTASRAFF. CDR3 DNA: TGTGCCAGCAGCTCCGGGACAGCCTCGAGGGCTTTCTTT.

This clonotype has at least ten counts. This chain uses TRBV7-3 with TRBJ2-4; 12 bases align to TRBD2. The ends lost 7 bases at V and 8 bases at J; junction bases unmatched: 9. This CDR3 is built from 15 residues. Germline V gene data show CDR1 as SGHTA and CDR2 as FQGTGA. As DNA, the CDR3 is TGTGCCAGCACCGTGACTAGCGGGAGTTGGGACATTCAGTACTTC. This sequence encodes CASTVTSGSWDIQYF.

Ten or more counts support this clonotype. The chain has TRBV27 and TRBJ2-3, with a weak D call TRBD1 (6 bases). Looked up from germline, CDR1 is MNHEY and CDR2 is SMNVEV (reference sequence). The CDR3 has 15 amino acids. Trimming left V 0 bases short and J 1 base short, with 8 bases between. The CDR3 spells CASSLSKGGTDTQYF. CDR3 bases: TGTGCCAGCAGTTTATCAAAGGGGGGCACAGATACGCAGTATTTT.

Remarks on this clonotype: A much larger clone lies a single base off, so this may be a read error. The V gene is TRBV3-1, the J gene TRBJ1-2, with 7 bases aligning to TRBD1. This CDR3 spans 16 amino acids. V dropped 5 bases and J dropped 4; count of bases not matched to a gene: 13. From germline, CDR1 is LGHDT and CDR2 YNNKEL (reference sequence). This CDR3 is CASSYGTALSGYGYTF. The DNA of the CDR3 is TGTGCCAGCAGCTACGGGACAGCACTCTCCGGCTATGGCTACACCTTC.

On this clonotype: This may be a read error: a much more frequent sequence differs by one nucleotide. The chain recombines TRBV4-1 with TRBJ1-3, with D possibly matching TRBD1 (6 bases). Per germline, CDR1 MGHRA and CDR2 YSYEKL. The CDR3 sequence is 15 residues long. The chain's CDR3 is CTSSPSQGPGNTIYF. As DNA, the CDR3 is TGCACCAGCAGCCCGTCACAGGGCCCTGGAAACACCATATATTTT.